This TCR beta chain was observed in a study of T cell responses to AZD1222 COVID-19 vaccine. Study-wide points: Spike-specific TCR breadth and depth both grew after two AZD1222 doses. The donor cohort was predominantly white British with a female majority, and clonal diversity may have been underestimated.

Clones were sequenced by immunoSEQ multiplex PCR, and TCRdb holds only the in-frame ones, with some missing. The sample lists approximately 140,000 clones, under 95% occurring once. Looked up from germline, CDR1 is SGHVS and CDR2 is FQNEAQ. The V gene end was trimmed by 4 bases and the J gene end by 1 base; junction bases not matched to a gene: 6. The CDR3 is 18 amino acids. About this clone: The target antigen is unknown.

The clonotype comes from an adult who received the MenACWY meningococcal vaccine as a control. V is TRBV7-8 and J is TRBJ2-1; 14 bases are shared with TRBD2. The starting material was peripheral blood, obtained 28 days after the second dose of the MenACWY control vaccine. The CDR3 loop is CASSWGLAGVGSYNEQFF. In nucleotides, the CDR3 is TGTGCCAGCAGCTGGGGACTAGCGGGAGTCGGGTCCTACAATGAGCAGTTCTTC. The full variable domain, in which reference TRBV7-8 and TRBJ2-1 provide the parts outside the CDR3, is GAGVSQSPRYKVAKRGQDVALRCDPISGHVSLFWYQQALGQGPEFLTYFQNEAQLDKSGLPSDRFFAERPEGSVSTLKIQRTQQEDSAVYLCASSWGLAGVGSYNEQFFGPGTRLTVL.